These 2 T cell receptor beta chains share one sample of origin, sequenced in a study of CD8 T cell repertoires and HIV-1 epitope variants (dated by TCRdb to the early 2020s). The library relied on the immunoSEQ multiplex PCR assay. Not all clones reach the TCRdb copy of this immuneACCESS table, which keeps in-frame sequences only. Checked studies attribute under half of the gap to unresolved V genes and leave the rest unexplained. Present in this sample are roughly 5,200 clones, 50% to 70% of which were seen just once. The ten most abundant clones make up less than 45% of the sample. Their cognate antigens are unknown. Sequenced: cultured CD8+ T cells derived from PBMCs. The receptors were sampled from a male donor with HIV.

V is TRBV7-9 and J is TRBJ1-6, with 7 bases fitting TRBD1. CDR1 is SEHNR, CDR2 FQNEAQ, per germline (reference sequence). This CDR3 is 12 amino acids long. J lost 9 bases, V lost 4 bases, and 0 bases had no gene match. CDR3 amino acids: CASSSGGSPLHF. The DNA of the CDR3 is TGTGCCAGCAGCTCAGGGGGTTCACCCCTCCACTTT.

This chain joins TRBV6-5 and TRBJ1-4; maybe TRBD1 (5 bases). This CDR3 contains 13 residues. The V and J ends lost 2 bases and 10 bases respectively, with 11 bases between them. Germline lookup yields CDR1 MNHEY and CDR2 SVGAGI. In DNA, the CDR3 is TGTGCCAGCAGTTACAAATGGGGACTAAAACTGTTTTTT. This codes for CASSYKWGLKLFF.